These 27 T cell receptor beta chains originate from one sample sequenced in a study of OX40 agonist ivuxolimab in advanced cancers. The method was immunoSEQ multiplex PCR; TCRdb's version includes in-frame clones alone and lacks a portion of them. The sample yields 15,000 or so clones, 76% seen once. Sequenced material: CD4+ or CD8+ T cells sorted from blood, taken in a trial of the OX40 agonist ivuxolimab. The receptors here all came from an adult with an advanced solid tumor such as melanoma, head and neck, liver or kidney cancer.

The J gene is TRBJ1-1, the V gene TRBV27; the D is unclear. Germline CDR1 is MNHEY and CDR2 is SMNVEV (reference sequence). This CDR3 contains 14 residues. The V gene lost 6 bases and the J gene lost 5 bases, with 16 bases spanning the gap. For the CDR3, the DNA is TGTGCCAGCAGGGTCGGAGGGATTAATACTGAAGCTTTCTTT. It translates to CASRVGGINTEAFF.

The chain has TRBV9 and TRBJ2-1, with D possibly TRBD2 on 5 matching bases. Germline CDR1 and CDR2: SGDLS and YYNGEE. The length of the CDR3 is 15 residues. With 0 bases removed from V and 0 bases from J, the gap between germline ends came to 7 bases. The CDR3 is CASSVGESSYNEQFF. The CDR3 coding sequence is TGTGCCAGCAGCGTAGGGGAGAGCTCCTACAATGAGCAGTTCTTC.

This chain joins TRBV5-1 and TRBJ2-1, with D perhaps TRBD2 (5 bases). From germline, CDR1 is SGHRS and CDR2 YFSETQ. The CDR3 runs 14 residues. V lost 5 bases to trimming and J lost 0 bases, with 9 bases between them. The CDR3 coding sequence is TGCGCCAGCAGTGCTACTAGCTCCTACAATGAGCAGTTCTTC. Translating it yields CASSATSSYNEQFF.

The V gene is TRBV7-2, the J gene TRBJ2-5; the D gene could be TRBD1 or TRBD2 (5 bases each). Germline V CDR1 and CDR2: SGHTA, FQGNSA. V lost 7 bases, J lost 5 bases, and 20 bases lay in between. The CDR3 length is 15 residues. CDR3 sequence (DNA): TGTGCCAGCACTAACCCCCGGGTTTGGGGGGAGACCCAGTACTTC. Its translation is CASTNPRVWGETQYF. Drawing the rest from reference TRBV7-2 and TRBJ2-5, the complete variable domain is GAGVSQSPSNKVTEKGKDVELRCDPISGHTALYWYRQSLGQGLEFLIYFQGNSAPDKSGLPSDRFSAERTGGSVSTLTIQRTQQEDSAVYLCASTNPRVWGETQYFGPGTRLLVL.

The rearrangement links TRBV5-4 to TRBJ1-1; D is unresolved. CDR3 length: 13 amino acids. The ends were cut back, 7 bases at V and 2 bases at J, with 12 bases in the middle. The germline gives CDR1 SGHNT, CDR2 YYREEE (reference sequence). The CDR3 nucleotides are TGTGCCAGCGGACGGGAGCCAAACACTGAAGCTTTCTTT. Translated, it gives CASGREPNTEAFF.

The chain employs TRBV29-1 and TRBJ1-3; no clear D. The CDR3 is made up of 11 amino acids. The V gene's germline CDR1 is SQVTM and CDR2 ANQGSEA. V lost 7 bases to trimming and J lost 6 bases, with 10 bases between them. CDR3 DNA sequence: TGCAGCGCCGAACGGAAAAACACCATATATTTT. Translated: CSAERKNTIYF. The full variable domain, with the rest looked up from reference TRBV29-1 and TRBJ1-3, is SAVISQKPSRDICQRGTSLTIQCQVDSQVTMMFWYRQQPGQSLTLIATANQGSEATYESGFVIDKFPISRPNLTFSTLTVSNMSPEDSSIYLCSAERKNTIYFGEGSWLTVV.

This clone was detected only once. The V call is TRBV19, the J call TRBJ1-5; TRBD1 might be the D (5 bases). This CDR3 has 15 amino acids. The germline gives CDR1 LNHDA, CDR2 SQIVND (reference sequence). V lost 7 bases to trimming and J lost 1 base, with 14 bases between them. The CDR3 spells CASNPRELSNQPQHF. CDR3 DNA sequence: TGTGCCAGTAATCCCAGGGAATTGAGCAATCAGCCCCAGCATTTT.

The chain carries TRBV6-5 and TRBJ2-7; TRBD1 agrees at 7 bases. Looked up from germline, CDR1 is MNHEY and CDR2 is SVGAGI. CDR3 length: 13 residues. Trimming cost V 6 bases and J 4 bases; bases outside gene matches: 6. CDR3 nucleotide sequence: TGTGCCAGCAGGGGACGACAGGGATACGAGCAGTACTTC. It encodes CASRGRQGYEQYF.

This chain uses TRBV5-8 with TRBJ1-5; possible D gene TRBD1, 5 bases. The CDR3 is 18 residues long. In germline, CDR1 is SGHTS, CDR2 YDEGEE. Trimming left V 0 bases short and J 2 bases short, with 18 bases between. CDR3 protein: CASSLGGGRGLGNQPQHF. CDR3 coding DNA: TGTGCCAGCAGCTTGGGGGGAGGACGGGGCCTTGGCAATCAGCCCCAGCATTTT. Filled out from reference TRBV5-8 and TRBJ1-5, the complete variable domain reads EAGVTQSPTHLIKTRGQQATLRCSPISGHTSVYWYQQALGLGLQFLLWYDEGEERNRGNFPPRFSGRQFPNYSSELNVNALELEDSALYLCASSLGGGRGLGNQPQHFGDGTRLSIL.

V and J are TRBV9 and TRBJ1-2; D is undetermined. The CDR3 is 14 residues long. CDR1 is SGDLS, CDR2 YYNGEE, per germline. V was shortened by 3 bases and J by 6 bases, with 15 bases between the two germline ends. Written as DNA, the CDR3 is TGTGCCAGCAGCGCCGGGCCGCCGGGGAATGGCTACACCTTC. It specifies CASSAGPPGNGYTF.

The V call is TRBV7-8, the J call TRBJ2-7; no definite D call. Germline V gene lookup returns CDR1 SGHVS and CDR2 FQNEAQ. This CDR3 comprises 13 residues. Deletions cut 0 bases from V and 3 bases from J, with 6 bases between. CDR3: CASSLAPIYEQYF. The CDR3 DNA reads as TGTGCCAGCAGCTTAGCCCCTATCTACGAGCAGTACTTC.

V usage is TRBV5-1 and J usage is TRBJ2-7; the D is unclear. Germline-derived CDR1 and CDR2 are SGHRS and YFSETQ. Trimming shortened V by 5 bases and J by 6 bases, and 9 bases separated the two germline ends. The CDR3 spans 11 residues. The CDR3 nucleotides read TGCGCCAGCAGGTCGACCGGCGAGCAGTACTTC. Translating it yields CASRSTGEQYF.

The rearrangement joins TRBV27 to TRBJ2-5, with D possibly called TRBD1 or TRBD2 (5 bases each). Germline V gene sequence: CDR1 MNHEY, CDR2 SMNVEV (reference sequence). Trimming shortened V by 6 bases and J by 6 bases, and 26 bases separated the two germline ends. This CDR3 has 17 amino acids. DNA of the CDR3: TGTGCCAGCAGCCTGATATCGCCGGGACGCCGAGGGCAGACCCAGTACTTC. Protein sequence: CASSLISPGRRGQTQYF.

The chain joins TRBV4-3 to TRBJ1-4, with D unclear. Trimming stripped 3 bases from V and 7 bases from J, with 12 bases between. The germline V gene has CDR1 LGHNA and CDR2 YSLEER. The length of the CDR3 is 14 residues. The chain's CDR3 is CASSQHQEGEKLFF. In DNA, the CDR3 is TGCGCCAGCAGCCAGCACCAAGAGGGTGAAAAACTGTTTTTT.

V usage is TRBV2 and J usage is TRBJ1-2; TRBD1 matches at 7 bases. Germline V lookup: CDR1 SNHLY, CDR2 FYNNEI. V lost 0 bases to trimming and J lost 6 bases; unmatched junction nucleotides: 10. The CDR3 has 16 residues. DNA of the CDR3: TGTGCCAGCAGTGAAGCGCTTGGGAAGGGGGCAGATGGCTACACCTTC. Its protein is CASSEALGKGADGYTF.

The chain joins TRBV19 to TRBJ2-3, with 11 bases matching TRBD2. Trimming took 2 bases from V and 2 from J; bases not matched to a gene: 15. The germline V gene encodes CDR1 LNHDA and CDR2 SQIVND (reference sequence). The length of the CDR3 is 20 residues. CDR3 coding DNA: TGTGCCAGTAGTATAATCGGAGGGGAACTAGCGGGGGCCCCCACAGATACGCAGTATTTT. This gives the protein CASSIIGGELAGAPTDTQYF.

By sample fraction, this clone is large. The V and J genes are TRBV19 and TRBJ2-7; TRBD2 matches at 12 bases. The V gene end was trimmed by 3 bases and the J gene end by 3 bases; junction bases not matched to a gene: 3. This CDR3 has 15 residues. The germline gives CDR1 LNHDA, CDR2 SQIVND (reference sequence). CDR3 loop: CASSMTSGGLYEQYF. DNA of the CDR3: TGTGCCAGTAGTATGACTAGCGGGGGACTCTACGAGCAGTACTTC.

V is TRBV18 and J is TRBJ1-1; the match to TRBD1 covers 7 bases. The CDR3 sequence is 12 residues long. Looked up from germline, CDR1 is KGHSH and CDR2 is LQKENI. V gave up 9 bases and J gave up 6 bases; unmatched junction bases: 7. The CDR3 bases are TGTGCCAGTACAGGGGTGAGCGCTGAAGCTTTCTTT. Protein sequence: CASTGVSAEAFF.

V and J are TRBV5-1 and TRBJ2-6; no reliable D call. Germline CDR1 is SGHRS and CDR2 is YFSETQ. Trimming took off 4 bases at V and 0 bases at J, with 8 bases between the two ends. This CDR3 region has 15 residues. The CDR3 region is CASSLDLSGANVLTF. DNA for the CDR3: TGCGCCAGCAGCCTCGACCTCTCTGGGGCCAACGTCCTGACTTTC.

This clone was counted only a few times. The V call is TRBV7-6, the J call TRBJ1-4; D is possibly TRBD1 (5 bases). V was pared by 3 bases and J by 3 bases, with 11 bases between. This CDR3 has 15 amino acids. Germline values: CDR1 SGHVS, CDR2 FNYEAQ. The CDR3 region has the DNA TGTGCCAGCAGCTTTTCTGGGGGGGCTAATGAAAAACTGTTTTTT. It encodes CASSFSGGANEKLFF.

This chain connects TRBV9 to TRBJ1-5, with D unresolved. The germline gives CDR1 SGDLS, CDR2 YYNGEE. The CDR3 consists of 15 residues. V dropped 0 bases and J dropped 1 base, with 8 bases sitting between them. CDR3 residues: CASSVDSASNQPQHF. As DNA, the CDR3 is TGTGCCAGCAGCGTAGACAGCGCCAGCAATCAGCCCCAGCATTTT.

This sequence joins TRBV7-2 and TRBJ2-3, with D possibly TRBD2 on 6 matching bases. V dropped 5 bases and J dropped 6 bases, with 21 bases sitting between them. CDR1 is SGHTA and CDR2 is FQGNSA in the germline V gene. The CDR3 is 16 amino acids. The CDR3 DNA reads TGTGCCAGCAGCACCCGGGACTCCCTTGTCAGGGATACGCAGTATTTT. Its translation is CASSTRDSLVRDTQYF.

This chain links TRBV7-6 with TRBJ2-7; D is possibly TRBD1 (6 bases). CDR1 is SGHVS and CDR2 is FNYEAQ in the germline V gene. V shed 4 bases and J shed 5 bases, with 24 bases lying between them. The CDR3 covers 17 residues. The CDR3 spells CASSSGLNRVSSDEQYF. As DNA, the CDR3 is TGTGCCAGCAGCTCGGGGCTAAACAGGGTTTCTTCCGACGAGCAGTACTTC.

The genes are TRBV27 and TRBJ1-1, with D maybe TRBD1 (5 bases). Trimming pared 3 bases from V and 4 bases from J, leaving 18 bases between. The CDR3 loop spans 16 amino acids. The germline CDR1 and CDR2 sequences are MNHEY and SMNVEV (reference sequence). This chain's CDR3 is CASSFLDGGMSTEAFF. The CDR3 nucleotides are TGTGCCAGCAGTTTCCTCGACGGGGGAATGAGCACTGAAGCTTTCTTT.

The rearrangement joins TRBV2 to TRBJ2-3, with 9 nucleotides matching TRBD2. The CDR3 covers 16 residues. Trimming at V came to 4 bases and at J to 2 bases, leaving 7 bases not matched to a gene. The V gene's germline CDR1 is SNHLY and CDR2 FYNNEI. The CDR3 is CASSASAGGHTDTQYF. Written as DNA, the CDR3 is TGTGCCAGCAGTGCAAGCGCGGGGGGGCACACAGATACGCAGTATTTT. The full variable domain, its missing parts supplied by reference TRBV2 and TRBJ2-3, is EPEVTQTPSHQVTQMGQEVILRCVPISNHLYFYWYRQILGQKVEFLVSFYNNEISEKSEIFDDQFSVERPDGSNFTLKIRSTKLEDSAMYFCASSASAGGHTDTQYFGPGTRLTVL.

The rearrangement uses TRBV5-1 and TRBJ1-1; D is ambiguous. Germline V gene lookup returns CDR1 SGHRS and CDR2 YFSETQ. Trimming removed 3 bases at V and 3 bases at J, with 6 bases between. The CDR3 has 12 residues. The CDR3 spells CASSSGYTEAFF. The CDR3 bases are TGCGCCAGCAGCTCAGGCTACACTGAAGCTTTCTTT.

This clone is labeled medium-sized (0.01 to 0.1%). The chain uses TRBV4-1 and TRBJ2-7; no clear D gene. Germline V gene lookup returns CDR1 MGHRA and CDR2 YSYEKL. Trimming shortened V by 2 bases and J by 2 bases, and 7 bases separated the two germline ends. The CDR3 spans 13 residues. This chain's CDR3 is CASSQNSAYEQYF. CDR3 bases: TGCGCCAGCAGCCAAAACAGTGCCTACGAGCAGTACTTC.